The 27 T cell receptor beta chains below were found in one sample sequenced in a study of vaccination and CD4 T cells after COVID-19. The sample's time point: late sampling 161 to 241 days after vaccination in a few convalescent patients. The treatment: roughly ten-day PBMC culture with coronavirus spike peptide pools or control peptides (ViraFEST assay). The Oncomine TCR Beta short-read assay was applied to DNA of cultured CD4+ T cells. TCRdb re-analysed the PCR reads in MiXCR, keeping a single row per CDR3 protein. Of 20,000 to 25,000 distinct CDR3 sequences in the sample, around two fifths are singletons; the top ten hold 4.5% to 5.5%. Antigen specificity for these receptors is unknown. This specimen consisted of CD4+ T cells from blood, cultured in vitro, obtained about 7 months after SARS-CoV-2 vaccination. Source of these receptors: a human donor who had recovered from COVID-19.

The rearrangement joins TRBV19 to TRBJ2-5, with D perhaps matching TRBD1 (5 bases). The V gene lost 4 bases and the J gene lost 1 base, with 16 bases spanning the gap. Per the germline V gene, CDR1 is LNHDA and CDR2 is SQIVND (reference sequence). This CDR3 spans 16 amino acids. The CDR3 loop is CASSKGINGGQETQYF. In DNA, the CDR3 is TGTGCCAGTAGTAAGGGGATCAATGGCGGCCAAGAGACCCAGTACTTC.

The table lists this clonotype with a few counts. The chain has TRBV28 and TRBJ2-3; 10 bases agree with TRBD1. Germline CDR1 is MDHEN and CDR2 is SYDVKM. V dropped 7 bases and J dropped 6; count of bases not matched to a gene: 10. This CDR3 region has 15 residues. The CDR3: CASTMGQGSVDTQYF. The CDR3 DNA reads as TGTGCCAGCACTATGGGACAGGGGTCGGTGGATACGCAGTATTTT.

CDR3 residues: CSAITSGNTYEQYF. The CDR3 DNA sequence: TGCAGTGCTATTACTAGCGGGAATACCTACGAGCAGTACTTC. The chain links TRBV20-1 to TRBJ2-7; 10 bases match TRBD2. The CDR3 consists of 14 residues. Germline V gene data show CDR1 as DFQATT and CDR2 as SNEGSKA (reference sequence). V shed 4 bases and J 2 bases; nucleotides not matched to a gene: 5.

This clonotype was counted a few times. The chain carries TRBV27 and TRBJ2-3; 12 bases fit TRBD2. Germline V gene sequence: CDR1 MNHEY, CDR2 SMNVEV (reference sequence). V was pared by 6 bases and J by 2 bases, with 21 bases of the junction left unmatched. This CDR3 comprises 21 residues. CDR3: CASSFLTSGRNGYRLTDTQYF. Here the CDR3 DNA reads TGTGCCAGCAGCTTCCTGACTAGCGGGAGAAATGGATATAGGCTCACAGATACGCAGTATTTT.

This clonotype was seen a handful of times. The V and J genes are TRBV6-1 and TRBJ2-3; D might be TRBD2 (6 bases). The V and J ends lost 6 bases and 3 bases respectively, with 10 bases between them. This CDR3 has 13 amino acids. Germline CDR1 and CDR2: MNHNS and SASEGT. DNA of the CDR3: TGTGCCAGCAGGGAACTAGCTACAGATACGCAGTATTTT. Amino acid sequence: CASRELATDTQYF.

V gene TRBV6-5 combines with J gene TRBJ2-7; D is ambiguous. This CDR3 comprises 13 residues. V shed 2 bases and J shed 1 base, with 6 bases lying between them. CDR1 is MNHEY, CDR2 SVGAGI, per germline. The CDR3 loop is CASSYRRSYEQYF. The CDR3 DNA reads as TGTGCCAGCAGTTACCGGAGATCCTACGAGCAGTACTTC.

This clonotype was counted a few times. The chain uses TRBV20-1 and TRBJ1-1; D is unresolved. Germline V CDR1 and CDR2: DFQATT, SNEGSKA (reference sequence). The CDR3 is 12 residues long. CDR3 protein: CSRNGRNTEAFF. The CDR3 region has the DNA TGCAGCCGCAACGGGAGGAACACTGAAGCTTTCTTT.

This clonotype was picked up a small number of times. V usage is TRBV7-9 and J usage is TRBJ2-7; D may be TRBD1 (5 bases). The V end was cut by 2 bases, the J end by 5 bases, with 16 bases between. Germline-derived CDR1 and CDR2 are SEHNR and FQNEAQ (reference sequence). This CDR3 is built from 15 residues. The CDR3 loop reads CASSLFSGWGDEQYF. The CDR3 DNA reads as TGTGCCAGCAGCTTATTTTCTGGGTGGGGCGACGAGCAGTACTTC. Drawing the rest from reference TRBV7-9 and TRBJ2-7, the complete variable domain is DTGVSQNPRHKITKRGQNVTFRCDPISEHNRLYWYRQTLGQGPEFLTYFQNEAQLEKSRLLSDRFSAERPKGSFSTLEIQRTEQGDSAMYLCASSLFSGWGDEQYFGPGTRLTVT.

This clonotype was seen a handful of times. The J gene is TRBJ2-3, the V gene TRBV7-8; 11 bases align to TRBD2. Germline CDR1 reads SGHVS; CDR2 reads FQNEAQ. The CDR3 totals 16 residues. J was trimmed by 0 bases and V by 5 bases; bases with no gene match: 4. DNA for the CDR3: TGTGCCAGCAGCCTAAGGACTAGCGGGAGCACAGATACGCAGTATTTT. It encodes CASSLRTSGSTDTQYF.

This chain connects TRBV10-1 to TRBJ2-5; weak D call: TRBD2 (5 bases). This CDR3 contains 13 residues. From germline, CDR1 is WNHNN and CDR2 SYGVQD (reference sequence). The V gene lost 4 bases and the J gene lost 5 bases, with 11 bases spanning the gap. CDR3 region: CASSAPGGETQYF. The CDR3 DNA is TGCGCCAGCAGTGCGCCCGGCGGGGAGACCCAGTACTTC.

The chain is built from TRBV20-1 and TRBJ1-6, with 9 bases lining up with TRBD1. From germline, CDR1 is DFQATT and CDR2 SNEGSKA (reference sequence). This CDR3 contains 12 residues. With 7 bases clipped from V and 9 bases from J, the junction kept 4 bases outside the gene matches. CDR3 DNA: TGCAGTGTGAAGGGACAGGGTTCACCCCTCCACTTT. It translates to CSVKGQGSPLHF.

This clonotype was recorded a few times. This chain uses TRBV27 with TRBJ2-1, with 11 bases aligning to TRBD2. Per the germline V gene, CDR1 is MNHEY and CDR2 is SMNVEV (reference sequence). The CDR3 sequence is 14 residues long. The ends lost 6 bases at V and 14 bases at J; junction bases unmatched: 12. In DNA form, the CDR3 reads TGTGCCAGCAGGGACCTACAACTAGCGGGAGTTGAGTTCTTC. This codes for CASRDLQLAGVEFF.

The rearrangement joins TRBV28 to TRBJ1-2; TRBD1 matches 8 bases. CDR3 length equals 15 residues. CDR1 and CDR2 from the germline V gene are MDHEN and SYDVKM. With 3 bases clipped from V and 8 bases from J, the junction kept 11 bases outside the gene matches. The CDR3 protein is CASSFPFGDRGGYTF. CDR3 in DNA: TGTGCCAGCAGTTTCCCCTTTGGTGACAGGGGAGGCTACACCTTC.

The chain uses TRBV6-5 and TRBJ2-5, with D hard to call. V lost 0 bases and J lost 7, with 18 bases in between. Germline values: CDR1 MNHEY, CDR2 SVGAGI. This CDR3 is built from 16 residues. CDR3 sequence (DNA): TGTGCCAGCAGTTACTCGAAACCGGCTGCGTCGGGGACCCAGTACTTC. Translation: CASSYSKPAASGTQYF.

In its sample, this clonotype was seen once. The chain uses TRBV7-9 and TRBJ2-5, with unresolved D. The CDR3 spans 12 residues. CDR1 SEHNR and CDR2 FQNEAQ come from the germline V gene (reference sequence). V was pared by 4 bases and J by 4 bases, with 7 bases between. The CDR3 DNA is TGTGCCAGCAGCTCGATCCTAGAGACCCAGTACTTC. Translated: CASSSILETQYF.

Relative to its sample, this clonotype is large. V is TRBV24-1 and J is TRBJ2-5, with TRBD1 matching over 7 bases. This CDR3 spans 14 amino acids. Trimming at V came to 5 bases and at J to 5 bases, leaving 7 bases not matched to a gene. Germline values: CDR1 KGHDR, CDR2 SFDVKD. This CDR3 is CATSGTQGDETQYF. The CDR3 region has the DNA TGTGCCACCAGTGGGACCCAGGGGGATGAGACCCAGTACTTC.

This sequence joins TRBV27 and TRBJ1-1, with D possibly TRBD1 on 5 matching bases. Trimming stripped 5 bases from V and 4 bases from J, with 14 bases between. CDR3 size: 14 residues. The germline V gene encodes CDR1 MNHEY and CDR2 SMNVEV (reference sequence). CDR3 in DNA: TGTGCCAGCAGTCATACTGAAAGGGGCACTGAAGCTTTCTTT. It translates to CASSHTERGTEAFF.

The chain links TRBV18 to TRBJ1-1; D gene unclear. The germline gives CDR1 KGHSH, CDR2 LQKENI. V dropped 3 bases and J dropped 2 bases, with 7 bases sitting between them. The CDR3 length is 13 residues. CDR3 in DNA: TGTGCCAGCTCACCGTGGGAAAACACTGAAGCTTTCTTT. It encodes CASSPWENTEAFF.

V is TRBV6-2 or TRBV6-3 and J is TRBJ1-2; 7 bases align to TRBD1. The germline V gene has CDR1 MNHEY and CDR2 SVGEGT. Trimming at V came to 4 bases and at J to 7 bases, leaving 3 bases not matched to a gene. This CDR3 spans 12 amino acids. The CDR3 loop reads CASSSAGGGYTF. The CDR3 DNA reads TGTGCCAGCAGTTCGGCAGGGGGTGGCTACACCTTC.

The V call is TRBV4-1, the J call TRBJ1-1; weak D call: TRBD1 (5 bases). Per the germline V gene, CDR1 is MGHRA and CDR2 is YSYEKL. This CDR3 comprises 14 residues. Trimming took 4 bases from V and 8 from J, leaving 17 bases between them. This chain's CDR3 is CASSPVQEPTEAFF. CDR3 sequence (DNA): TGCGCCAGCAGCCCCGTACAGGAACCCACAGAAGCTTTCTTT.

V is TRBV5-4 and J is TRBJ2-3; D call uncertain. The CDR3 is made up of 12 amino acids. CDR1 and CDR2 (germline): SGHNT, YYREEE (reference sequence). Between the trimmed V and J ends, which lost 4 bases and 0 bases, there was a span of 3 bases. The CDR3 coding sequence is TGTGCCAGCAGCCTGAGCACAGATACGCAGTATTTT. Amino acid sequence: CASSLSTDTQYF.

Here the CDR3 reads CASSLAIALQETQYF. The CDR3 region has the DNA TGTGCCAGCAGCTTAGCCATTGCACTCCAAGAGACCCAGTACTTC. This sequence joins TRBV7-6 and TRBJ2-5; D gene ambiguous. Germline V gene sequence: CDR1 SGHVS, CDR2 FNYEAQ. CDR3 size: 15 residues. The V end was cut by 0 bases, the J end by 1 base, with 9 bases between.

This clonotype is labeled as medium-sized (0.01 to 0.1%). This sequence joins TRBV20-1 and TRBJ1-2; D may be TRBD1 (6 bases). Trimming shortened V by 2 bases and J by 1 base, and 8 bases separated the two germline ends. Looked up from germline, CDR1 is DFQATT and CDR2 is SNEGSKA (reference sequence). CDR3 length equals 13 residues. This CDR3 is CSARKDSNYGYTF. The CDR3 DNA is TGCAGTGCTAGAAAGGACAGTAACTATGGCTACACCTTC.

This clonotype was seen a few times. The chain joins TRBV7-2 to TRBJ1-5, with 7 nucleotides matching TRBD1. This CDR3 is built from 15 residues. Germline V lookup: CDR1 SGHTA, CDR2 FQGNSA. Trimming took 5 bases from V and 3 from J; bases not matched to a gene: 7. The chain's CDR3 is CASSTGTAINQPQHF. Written as DNA, the CDR3 is TGTGCCAGCAGCACGGGGACAGCCATCAATCAGCCCCAGCATTTT.

This clonotype was recorded a few times. V is TRBV20-1 and J is TRBJ2-1; D is tentatively TRBD1 or TRBD2 (7 bases each). Looked up from germline, CDR1 is DFQATT and CDR2 is SNEGSKA (reference sequence). V was cut by 0 bases and J by 0 bases, with 24 bases left in between. There are 20 residues in the CDR3. The CDR3 is CSARDWAGGAGTGSYNEQFF. CDR3 in DNA: TGCAGTGCTAGAGATTGGGCAGGGGGAGCGGGAACCGGCTCCTACAATGAGCAGTTCTTC.

The chain carries TRBV20-1 and TRBJ2-6; 13 positions match TRBD2. The CDR3 spans 19 residues. Looked up from germline, CDR1 is DFQATT and CDR2 is SNEGSKA (reference sequence). Germline trimming cut 2 bases from V and 0 bases from J; bases unmatched to any gene: 7. The CDR3 sequence: CSARTGLAGIPSGANVLTF. The CDR3 DNA sequence: TGCAGTGCTAGAACGGGACTAGCGGGAATTCCCTCTGGGGCCAACGTCCTGACTTTC.

The V gene is TRBV5-1, the J gene TRBJ1-5, with a possible D match to TRBD1 (5 bases). The CDR3 has 15 amino acids. Looked up from germline, CDR1 is SGHRS and CDR2 is YFSETQ. Trimming cost V 0 bases and J 3 bases, with 10 bases left between them. CDR3 residues: CASSLGTNSNQPQHF. CDR3 DNA: TGCGCCAGCAGCTTGGGGACAAACTCCAATCAGCCCCAGCATTTT. Using reference TRBV5-1 and TRBJ1-5 for the parts outside the CDR3, the full variable domain is KAGVTQTPRYLIKTRGQQVTLSCSPISGHRSVSWYQQTPGQGLQFLFEYFSETQRNKGNFPGRFSGRQFSNSRSEMNVSTLELGDSALYLCASSLGTNSNQPQHFGDGTRLSIL.